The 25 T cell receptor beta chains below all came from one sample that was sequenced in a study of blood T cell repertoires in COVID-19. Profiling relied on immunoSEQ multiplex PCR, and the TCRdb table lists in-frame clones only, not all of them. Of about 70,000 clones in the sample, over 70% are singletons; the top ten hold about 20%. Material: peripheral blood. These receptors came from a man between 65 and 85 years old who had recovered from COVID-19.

DNA for the CDR3: TGTGCCACCAGTGACCGGACTAGCGGGGGTGTTGAGCAGTTCTTC. This gives the protein CATSDRTSGGVEQFF. V gene TRBV24-1 combines with J gene TRBJ2-1, with 13 bases lining up with TRBD2. The CDR3 contains 15 residues. V trimming: 4 bases; J trimming: 9 bases; junction bases outside the gene matches: 5. Germline CDR1 and CDR2: KGHDR and SFDVKD.

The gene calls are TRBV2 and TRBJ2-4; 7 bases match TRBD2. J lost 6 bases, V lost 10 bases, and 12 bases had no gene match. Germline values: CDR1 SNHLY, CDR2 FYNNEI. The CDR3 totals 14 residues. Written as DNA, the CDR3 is TGTGCCATAAGATTAGGGAGGGTATTAAACATTCAGTACTTC. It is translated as CAIRLGRVLNIQYF.

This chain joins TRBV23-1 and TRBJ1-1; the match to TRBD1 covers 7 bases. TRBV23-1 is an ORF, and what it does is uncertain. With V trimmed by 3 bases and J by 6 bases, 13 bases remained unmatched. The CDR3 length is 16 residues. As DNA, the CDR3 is TGCGCCAGCAGTCACCATGAACAGGGGCCGTCGCCTGAAGCTTTCTTT. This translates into CASSHHEQGPSPEAFF.

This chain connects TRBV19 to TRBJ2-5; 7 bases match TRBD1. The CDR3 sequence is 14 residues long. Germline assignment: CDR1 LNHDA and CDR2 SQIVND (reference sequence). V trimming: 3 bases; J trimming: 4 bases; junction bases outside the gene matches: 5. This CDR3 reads CASSMNRGRETQYF. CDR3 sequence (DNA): TGTGCCAGTAGTATGAATAGGGGGCGAGAGACCCAGTACTTC.

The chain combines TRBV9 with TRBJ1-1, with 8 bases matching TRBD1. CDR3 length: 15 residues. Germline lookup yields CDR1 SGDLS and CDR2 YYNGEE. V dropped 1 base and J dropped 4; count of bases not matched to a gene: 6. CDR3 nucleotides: TGTGCCAGCAGCGTACAGGGGGCGCGTAGCACTGAAGCTTTCTTT. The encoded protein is CASSVQGARSTEAFF.

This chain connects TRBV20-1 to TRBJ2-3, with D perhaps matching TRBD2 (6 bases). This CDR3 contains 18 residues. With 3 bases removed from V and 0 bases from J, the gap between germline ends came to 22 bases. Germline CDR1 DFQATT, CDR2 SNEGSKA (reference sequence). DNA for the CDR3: TGCAGTGCTAGTCCCCGGGGCGGGGCAACCGTTAGCACAGATACGCAGTATTTT. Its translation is CSASPRGGATVSTDTQYF.

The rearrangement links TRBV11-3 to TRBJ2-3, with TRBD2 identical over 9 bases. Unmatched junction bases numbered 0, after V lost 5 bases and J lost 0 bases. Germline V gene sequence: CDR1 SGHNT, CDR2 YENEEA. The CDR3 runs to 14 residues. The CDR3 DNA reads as TGTGCCAGCAGCACTAGCGGGAGCACAGATACGCAGTATTTT. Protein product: CASSTSGSTDTQYF.

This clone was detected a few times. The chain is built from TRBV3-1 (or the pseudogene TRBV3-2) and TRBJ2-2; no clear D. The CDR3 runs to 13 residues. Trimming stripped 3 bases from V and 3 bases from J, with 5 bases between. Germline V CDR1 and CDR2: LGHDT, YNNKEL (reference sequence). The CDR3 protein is CASSQSYTGELFF. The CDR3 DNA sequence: TGTGCCAGCAGCCAGTCCTACACCGGGGAGCTGTTTTTT.

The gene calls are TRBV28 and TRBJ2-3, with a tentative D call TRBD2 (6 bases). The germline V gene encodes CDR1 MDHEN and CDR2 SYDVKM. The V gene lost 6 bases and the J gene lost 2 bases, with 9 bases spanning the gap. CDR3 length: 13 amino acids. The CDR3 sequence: CASRGTVTDTQYF. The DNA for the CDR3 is TGTGCCAGCAGGGGGACTGTCACAGATACGCAGTATTTT.

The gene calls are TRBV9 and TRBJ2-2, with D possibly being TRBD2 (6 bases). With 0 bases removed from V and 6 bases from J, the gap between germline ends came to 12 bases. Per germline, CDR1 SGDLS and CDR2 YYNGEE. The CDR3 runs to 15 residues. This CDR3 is CASSVGGLAPGELFF. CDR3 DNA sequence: TGTGCCAGCAGCGTAGGGGGTCTAGCGCCCGGGGAGCTGTTTTTT.

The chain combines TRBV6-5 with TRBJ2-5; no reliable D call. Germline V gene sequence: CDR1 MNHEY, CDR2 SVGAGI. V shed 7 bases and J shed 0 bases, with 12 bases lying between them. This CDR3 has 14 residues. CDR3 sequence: CASNEVSYQETQYF. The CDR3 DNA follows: TGTGCCAGCAACGAGGTCAGCTACCAAGAGACCCAGTACTTC.

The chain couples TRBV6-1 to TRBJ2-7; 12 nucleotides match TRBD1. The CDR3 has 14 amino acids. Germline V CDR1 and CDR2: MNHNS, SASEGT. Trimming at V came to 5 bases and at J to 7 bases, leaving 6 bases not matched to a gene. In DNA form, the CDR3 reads TGTGCCAGCAGTTTGGGACAGGGGGCGCAGGAGCAGTACTTC. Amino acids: CASSLGQGAQEQYF.

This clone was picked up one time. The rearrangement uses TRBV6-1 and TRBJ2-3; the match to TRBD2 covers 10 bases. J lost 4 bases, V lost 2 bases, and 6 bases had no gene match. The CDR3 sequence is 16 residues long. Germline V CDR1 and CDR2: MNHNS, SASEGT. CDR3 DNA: TGTGCCAGCAGTGAAATACGAAGCGGGGGGGCAGATACGCAGTATTTT. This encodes CASSEIRSGGADTQYF.

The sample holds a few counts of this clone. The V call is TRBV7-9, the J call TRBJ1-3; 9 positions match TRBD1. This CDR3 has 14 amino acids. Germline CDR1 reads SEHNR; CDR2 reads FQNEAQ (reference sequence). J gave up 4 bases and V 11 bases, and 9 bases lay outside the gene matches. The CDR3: CAGGTGLGGNTIYF. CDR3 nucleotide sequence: TGTGCCGGTGGGACAGGGCTTGGGGGAAACACCATATATTTT.

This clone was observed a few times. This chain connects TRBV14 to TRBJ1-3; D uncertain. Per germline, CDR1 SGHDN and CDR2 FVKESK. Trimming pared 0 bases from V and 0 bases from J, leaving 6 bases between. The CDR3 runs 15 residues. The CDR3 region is CASSQEGFSGNTIYF. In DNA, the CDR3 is TGTGCCAGCAGCCAAGAGGGCTTCTCTGGAAACACCATATATTTT.

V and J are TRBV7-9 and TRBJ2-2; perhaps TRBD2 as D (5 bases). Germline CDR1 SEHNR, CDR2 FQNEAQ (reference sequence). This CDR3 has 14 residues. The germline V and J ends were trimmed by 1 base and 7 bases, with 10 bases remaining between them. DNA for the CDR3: TGTGCCAGCAGCTTAGTGGGAGCCCACGGGGAGCTGTTTTTT. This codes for CASSLVGAHGELFF.

The CDR3 is CASSESHTNYGYTF. The CDR3, as DNA: TGTGCCAGCAGTGAAAGCCATACTAACTATGGCTACACCTTC. The chain combines TRBV6-4 with TRBJ1-2; no definite D call. Germline V lookup: CDR1 MRHNA, CDR2 SNTAGT. This CDR3 has 14 residues. V was cut by 3 bases and J by 0 bases, with 8 bases left in between.

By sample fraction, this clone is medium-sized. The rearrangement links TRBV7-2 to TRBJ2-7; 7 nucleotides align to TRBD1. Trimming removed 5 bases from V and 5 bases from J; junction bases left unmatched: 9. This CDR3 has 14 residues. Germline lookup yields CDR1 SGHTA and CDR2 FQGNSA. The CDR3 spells CASSPQGIWNEQYF. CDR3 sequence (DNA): TGTGCCAGCAGCCCACAGGGGATATGGAACGAGCAGTACTTC.

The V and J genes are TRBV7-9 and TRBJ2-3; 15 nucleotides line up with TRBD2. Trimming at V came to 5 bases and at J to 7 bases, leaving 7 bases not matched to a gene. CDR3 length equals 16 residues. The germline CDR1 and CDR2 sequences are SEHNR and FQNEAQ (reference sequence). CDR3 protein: CASSTWTSGRANTQYF. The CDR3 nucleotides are TGTGCCAGCAGCACCTGGACTAGCGGGAGGGCAAATACGCAGTATTTT.

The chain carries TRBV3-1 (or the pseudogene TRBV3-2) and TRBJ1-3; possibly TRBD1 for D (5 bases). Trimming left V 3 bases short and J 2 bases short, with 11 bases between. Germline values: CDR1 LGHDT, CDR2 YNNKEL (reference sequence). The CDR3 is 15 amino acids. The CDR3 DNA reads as TGTGCCAGCAGCCATCGCTGGGGGGCTGGAAACACCATATATTTT. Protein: CASSHRWGAGNTIYF.

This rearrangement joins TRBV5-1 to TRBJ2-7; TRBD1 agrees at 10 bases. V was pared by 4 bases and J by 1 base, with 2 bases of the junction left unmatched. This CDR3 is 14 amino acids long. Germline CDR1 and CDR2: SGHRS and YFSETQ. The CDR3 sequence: CASSRQGASYEQYF. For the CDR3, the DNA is TGCGCCAGCAGCCGACAGGGGGCGTCCTACGAGCAGTACTTC.

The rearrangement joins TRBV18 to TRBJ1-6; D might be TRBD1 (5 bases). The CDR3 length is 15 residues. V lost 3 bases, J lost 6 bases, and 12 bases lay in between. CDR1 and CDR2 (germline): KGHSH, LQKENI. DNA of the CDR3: TGTGCCAGCTCACCCGCCGCGGGGGTTAATTCACCCCTCCACTTT. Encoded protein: CASSPAAGVNSPLHF. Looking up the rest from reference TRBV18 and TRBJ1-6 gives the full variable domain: NAGVMQNPRHLVRRRGQEARLRCSPMKGHSHVYWYRQLPEEGLKFMVYLQKENIIDESGMPKERFSAEFPKEGPSILRIQQVVRGDSAAYFCASSPAAGVNSPLHFGNGTRLTVT.

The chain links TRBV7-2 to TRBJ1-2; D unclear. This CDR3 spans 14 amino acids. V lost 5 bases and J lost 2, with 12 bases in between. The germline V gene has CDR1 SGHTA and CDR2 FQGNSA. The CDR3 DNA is TGTGCCAGCAGCCCCAGCTGGGCGAACTATGGCTACACCTTC. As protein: CASSPSWANYGYTF.

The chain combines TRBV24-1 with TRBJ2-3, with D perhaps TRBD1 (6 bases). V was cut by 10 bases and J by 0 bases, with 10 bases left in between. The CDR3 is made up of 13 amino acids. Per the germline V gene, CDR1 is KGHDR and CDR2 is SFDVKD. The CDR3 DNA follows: TGTGCCACTAACGGACAGAGCACAGATACGCAGTATTTT. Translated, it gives CATNGQSTDTQYF.

CDR3 region: CASSQGSGQTNYGYTF. CDR3 nucleotide sequence: TGTGCCAGCAGCCAGGGCTCCGGACAGACGAACTATGGCTACACCTTC. The chain is built from TRBV4-2 and TRBJ1-2, with a tentative D call TRBD1 (6 bases). Germline V gene sequence: CDR1 LGHNA, CDR2 YNFKEQ. The CDR3 length is 16 residues. Trimming cost V 3 bases and J 2 bases, with 16 bases left between them.